This TCR beta chain originates from a study of shared clonotypes between healthy human individuals. Study in general: For every donor, three CD4 naive, three CD4 memory, two CD8 naive and one CD8 memory plates were used. Whole-study results and caveats: Despite large depth, rarefaction showed incomplete sorted-subset sequencing.

Assay: immunoSEQ multiplex PCR; the TCRdb copy retains only in-frame clones and omits some. The sample carries 2.3 million or so clones, approximately 95% recorded once. CDR1 and CDR2 (germline): MDHEN, SYDVKM. CDR3 length equals 14 residues. The V gene lost 2 bases and the J gene lost 14 bases, with 21 bases spanning the gap. Researchers partitioned CD4+ cells into CD45RA+ naive and CD45RA-negative memory subsets. Details on this clone: What it recognizes is unknown.

The chain links TRBV28 to TRBJ1-2, with D possibly TRBD1 on 6 matching bases. What was sequenced was naive CD4+ T cells from PBMCs. This sample's subset: CD45RA+ positively selected. This clonotype originated in a man between 18 and 29 years old in good health. Some clones in this sample may be carry-over from other donors' samples. DNA of the CDR3: TGTGCCAGCAGTTTAACAGGGCTTGGACTTTGGGGAACCTTC. Its translation: CASSLTGLGLWGTF.